The sequence of this T cell receptor (beta chain) was determined in a study of blood T cell repertoires in COVID-19. Study context: The study drew acute and convalescent COVID-19 samples from the United States, Italy and Spain. PBMCs, B-cell-depleted T cells, or T cells provided the cDNA or gDNA that made up the material.

V lost 2 bases to trimming and J lost 1 base; unmatched junction nucleotides: 7. This CDR3 is 18 amino acids long. The germline CDR1 and CDR2 sequences are MNHEY and SVGEGT. Per the original methods: Quantification of nucleated cells was approximated via reference gene primer amplification. The assay was immunoSEQ multiplex PCR, and TCRdb's table has in-frame clones only and misses some. V and J calls and clone size come straight from that table; D and trimming were deduced from the DNA. The data hold roughly 250,000 clones, with 70% to 90% observed a single time. The V call is TRBV6-2 or TRBV6-3, the J call TRBJ2-2; 10 bases match TRBD2. Source material: peripheral blood. The TCR was taken from a woman aged 40 to 50 who had recovered from COVID-19. CDR3 in amino acids: CASSYGASGSLNTGELFF. As DNA, the CDR3 is TGTGCCAGCAGTTACGGTGCTAGCGGGAGCCTGAACACCGGGGAGCTGTTTTTT.